The 24 T cell receptor beta chains presented below share a single source sample, sequenced in a study of Ad26.COV2.S vaccination and SARS-CoV-2 variants. Here immunoSEQ multiplex PCR was the method, and the copy in TCRdb shows in-frame clones only, minus some. Among about 350,000 clones listed, around 89% were seen once. The sample's treatment: some 20 received Ad26.COV2.S at low or high dose, single or two shots; 5 received placebo; per-sample allocation not given. Collection of samples fell on day 63 after the first vaccine or placebo injection. The source material was peripheral blood, sampled in a trial of Ad26.COV2.S vaccine versus placebo. The receptors stem from a person between 18 and 65 years old who received the Ad26.COV2.S COVID-19 vaccine or a placebo.

The chain employs TRBV3-1 (or the pseudogene TRBV3-2) and TRBJ2-3, with D hard to call. There are 16 residues in the CDR3. In germline, CDR1 is LGHDT, CDR2 YNNKEL (reference sequence). Trimming cost V 1 base and J 4 bases, with 15 bases left between them. The CDR3 DNA is TGTGCCAGCAGCCAAGGGATACCCGCGAATTCAGATACGCAGTATTTT. It translates to CASSQGIPANSDTQYF.

The rearrangement uses TRBV14 and TRBJ2-4; 10 bases agree with TRBD2. The germline gives CDR1 SGHDN, CDR2 FVKESK. The CDR3 runs 19 residues. J was trimmed by 0 bases and V by 4 bases; bases with no gene match: 12. CDR3 protein: CASSLVLAGGLLAKNIQYF. The DNA of the CDR3 is TGTGCCAGCAGCCTTGTTTTAGCGGGGGGTTTACTAGCCAAAAACATTCAGTACTTC. The full variable domain, rest sourced from reference TRBV14 and TRBJ2-4, is EAGVTQFPSHSVIEKGQTVTLRCDPISGHDNLYWYRRVMGKEIKFLLHFVKESKQDESGMPNNRFLAERTGGTYSTLKVQPAELEDSGVYFCASSLVLAGGLLAKNIQYFGAGTRLSVL.

This chain uses TRBV28 with TRBJ1-1; a possible D gene is TRBD1 (5 bases). Trimming removed 3 bases from V and 5 bases from J, with 16 bases in between. In germline, CDR1 is MDHEN, CDR2 SYDVKM. CDR3 length: 15 residues. DNA for the CDR3: TGTGCCAGCAGTTTCCAGGGAGGAGGAGGGACTGAAGCTTTCTTT. It translates to CASSFQGGGGTEAFF. Variable domain in full (rest from reference TRBV28 and TRBJ1-1): DVKVTQSSRYLVKRTGEKVFLECVQDMDHENMFWYRQDPGLGLRLIYFSYDVKMKEKGDIPEGYSVSREKKERFSLILESASTNQTSMYLCASSFQGGGGTEAFFGQGTRLTVV.

The chain is built from TRBV4-1 and TRBJ2-1; weak D call: TRBD2 (6 bases). Between the trimmed V and J ends, which lost 1 base and 9 bases, there was a span of 13 bases. The CDR3 loop spans 14 amino acids. Germline V lookup: CDR1 MGHRA, CDR2 YSYEKL. The CDR3 protein is CASSQGDSMLEQFF. The DNA for the CDR3 is TGCGCCAGCAGCCAAGGGGACTCTATGCTTGAGCAGTTCTTC.

The chain links TRBV28 to TRBJ1-2; D remains ambiguous. Trimming pared 4 bases from V and 7 bases from J, leaving 7 bases between. There are 11 residues in the CDR3. CDR1 is MDHEN, CDR2 SYDVKM, per germline. DNA of the CDR3: TGTGCCAGCAGTTCATTTGGTGGCTACACCTTC. Amino acid sequence: CASSSFGGYTF.

V gene TRBV15 combines with J gene TRBJ2-2, with a possible D match to TRBD2 (5 bases). The germline V and J ends were trimmed by 4 bases and 4 bases, with 7 bases remaining between them. This CDR3 is built from 13 residues. The germline CDR1 and CDR2 sequences are LNHNV and YYDKDF (reference sequence). The CDR3 spells CATSNRGTGELFF. The CDR3 DNA reads as TGTGCCACCAGCAACCGGGGCACCGGGGAGCTGTTTTTT.

CDR3 sequence: CASSVYGNTEAFF. CDR3 DNA sequence: TGTGCCAGCAGCGTTTATGGGAACACTGAAGCTTTCTTT. The chain employs TRBV9 and TRBJ1-1; D not resolved. This CDR3 contains 13 residues. The germline V and J ends were trimmed by 2 bases and 1 base, with 6 bases remaining between them. Germline CDR1 reads SGDLS; CDR2 reads YYNGEE. Full variable domain (missing parts from reference TRBV9 and TRBJ1-1): DSGVTQTPKHLITATGQRVTLRCSPRSGDLSVYWYQQSLDQGLQFLIQYYNGEERAKGNILERFSAQQFPDLHSELNLSSLELGDSALYFCASSVYGNTEAFFGQGTRLTVV.

V is TRBV10-1 and J is TRBJ2-3, with TRBD1 matching 8 bases. CDR1 and CDR2 from the germline V gene are WNHNN and SYGVQD (reference sequence). Losses at the gene ends were 4 bases for V and 6 bases for J; bases not matched to a gene: 12. The CDR3 spans 16 residues. CDR3 bases: TGCGCCAGCAGTGGAGGTGACAGGGGAATTCACGATACGCAGTATTTT. It translates to CASSGGDRGIHDTQYF.

This sequence joins TRBV4-1 and TRBJ1-1; D perhaps matches TRBD1 (6 bases). This CDR3 has 15 residues. The V gene lost 0 bases and the J gene lost 14 bases, with 22 bases spanning the gap. Germline V lookup: CDR1 MGHRA, CDR2 YSYEKL. The CDR3 DNA reads as TGCGCCAGCAGCCAAGAGGTATCAGGGGTACCAAGGGTCTTCTTT. It is translated as CASSQEVSGVPRVFF.

This clone occurred once. This sequence joins TRBV30 and TRBJ2-7, with D hard to call. The V end lost 3 bases, the J end lost 3 bases, and 12 bases lay between the germline ends. CDR1 is GTSNPN, CDR2 SVGIG, per germline (reference sequence). The CDR3 is 13 residues long. The CDR3, as DNA: TGTGCCTGGAGCGTAAATAGGGTCTACGAGCAGTACTTC. Translated: CAWSVNRVYEQYF.

J is TRBJ1-2 and V is TRBV7-2, with 7 bases fitting TRBD1. The J segment lost 4 bases and the V segment lost 3 bases, leaving 5 bases of the junction unmatched. This CDR3 contains 14 residues. Germline lookup yields CDR1 SGHTA and CDR2 FQGNSA. The CDR3 DNA follows: TGTGCCAGCAGCTTCGACAGGGTGGCCTATGGCTACACCTTC. It is translated as CASSFDRVAYGYTF. Together with reference TRBV7-2 and TRBJ1-2, the CDR3 gives the full variable domain: GAGVSQSPSNKVTEKGKDVELRCDPISGHTALYWYRQSLGQGLEFLIYFQGNSAPDKSGLPSDRFSAERTGGSVSTLTIQRTQQEDSAVYLCASSFDRVAYGYTFGSGTRLTVV.

The chain links TRBV10-1 to TRBJ2-5; TRBD1 matches 9 bases. The germline gives CDR1 WNHNN, CDR2 SYGVQD (reference sequence). V was pared by 3 bases and J by 2 bases, with 4 bases of the junction left unmatched. This CDR3 region has 15 residues. The CDR3 reads CASSDPGQGQETQYF. CDR3 coding DNA: TGCGCCAGCAGTGACCCGGGACAGGGACAAGAGACCCAGTACTTC.

This clone was detected only once. The rearrangement uses TRBV11-2 and TRBJ2-7; TRBD1 aligns across 9 bases. Germline V CDR1 and CDR2: SGHAT, FQNNGV. The CDR3 has 17 residues. The V segment lost 1 base and the J segment 1 base; nucleotides outside the gene matches: 8. The CDR3 bases are TGTGCCAGCAGCTTAGCCTGGCCCGGGACAGGGTCCTACGAGCAGTACTTC. Translating it yields CASSLAWPGTGSYEQYF.

This chain joins TRBV6-2 or TRBV6-3 and TRBJ2-7; D is perhaps TRBD2 (5 bases). This CDR3 spans 12 amino acids. Trimming removed 5 bases from V and 6 bases from J, with 11 bases in between. The germline CDR1 and CDR2 sequences are MNHEY and SVGEGT. CDR3 DNA sequence: TGTGCCAGCAGTCAATCCCTAGCCGAGCAGTACTTC. Protein sequence: CASSQSLAEQYF.

The rearrangement uses TRBV28 and TRBJ1-2, with a tentative D call TRBD1 (5 bases). Deletions cut 7 bases from V and 0 bases from J, with 12 bases between. Germline CDR1 MDHEN, CDR2 SYDVKM. The CDR3 spans 14 residues. Written as DNA, the CDR3 is TGTGCCAGCATCCCCTGGGGGACTAACTATGGCTACACCTTC. Translation: CASIPWGTNYGYTF.

This chain uses TRBV6-5 with TRBJ1-1; 9 positions agree with TRBD1. Trimming took 4 bases from V and 4 from J; bases not matched to a gene: 4. The CDR3 is 14 amino acids. Looked up from germline, CDR1 is MNHEY and CDR2 is SVGAGI. CDR3 sequence: CASSSGTGITEAFF. The CDR3 DNA reads TGTGCCAGCAGTTCGGGGACAGGGATCACTGAAGCTTTCTTT.

This clone was counted a single time. V and J are TRBV7-9 and TRBJ1-1; D is unresolved. Germline CDR1 reads SEHNR; CDR2 reads FQNEAQ (reference sequence). Trimming took off 4 bases at V and 7 bases at J, with 13 bases between the two ends. The CDR3 length is 13 residues. The CDR3 protein is CASSSSRESEAFF. DNA for the CDR3: TGTGCCAGCAGCTCTTCCAGAGAAAGTGAAGCTTTCTTT. Full variable domain (remainder filled in from reference TRBV7-9 and TRBJ1-1): DTGVSQNPRHKITKRGQNVTFRCDPISEHNRLYWYRQTLGQGPEFLTYFQNEAQLEKSRLLSDRFSAERPKGSFSTLEIQRTEQGDSAMYLCASSSSRESEAFFGQGTRLTVV.

CDR3 region: CSASLQGGYTF. CDR3 DNA: TGCAGTGCTTCACTCCAGGGTGGCTACACCTTC. The chain uses TRBV20-1 and TRBJ1-2, with D maybe TRBD1 (5 bases). Trimming stripped 5 bases from V and 7 bases from J, with 11 bases between. CDR3 length: 11 amino acids. Germline CDR1 reads DFQATT; CDR2 reads SNEGSKA (reference sequence).

This rearrangement joins TRBV30 to TRBJ1-1; D gene unclear. This CDR3 is built from 15 residues. V gave up 7 bases and J gave up 4 bases, with 22 bases separating them. Germline CDR1 GTSNPN, CDR2 SVGIG (reference sequence). The CDR3 here is CASQTRGSAGTEAFF. In DNA form, the CDR3 reads TGTGCCTCCCAAACTCGGGGTTCGGCTGGCACTGAAGCTTTCTTT.

The V gene is TRBV3-1 (or the pseudogene TRBV3-2), the J gene TRBJ2-3; tentatively, D is TRBD1 or TRBD2 (6 bases each). Per germline, CDR1 LGHDT and CDR2 YNNKEL (reference sequence). The CDR3 runs to 17 residues. V was trimmed by 4 bases and J by 1 base, leaving 18 bases between them. CDR3 in DNA: TGTGCCAGCAGCCGTAAGAGCGGGCCAGGGGGCACAGATACGCAGTATTTT. This translates into CASSRKSGPGGTDTQYF.

J is TRBJ2-1 and V is TRBV9; D is possibly TRBD2 (5 bases). Germline values: CDR1 SGDLS, CDR2 YYNGEE. Trimming stripped 2 bases from V and 4 bases from J, with 10 bases between. The CDR3 spans 14 residues. The DNA for the CDR3 is TGTGCCAGCAGCGTTGACGGGAATTACAATGAGCAGTTCTTC. Translating gives CASSVDGNYNEQFF.

Here the CDR3 reads CASSEGERDTGELFF. CDR3 coding DNA: TGTGCCAGCAGTGAGGGGGAAAGGGACACCGGGGAGCTGTTTTTT. V and J are TRBV6-1 and TRBJ2-2; possibly TRBD1 or TRBD2 for D (5 bases each). V was shortened by 3 bases and J by 3 bases, with 11 bases between the two germline ends. The germline CDR1 and CDR2 sequences are MNHNS and SASEGT. The CDR3 sequence is 15 residues long.

This clone was detected only once. J is TRBJ2-6 and V is TRBV5-5, with D perhaps TRBD1 (6 bases). The germline V and J ends were trimmed by 4 bases and 2 bases, with 10 bases remaining between them. CDR1 is SGHKS, CDR2 YYEKEE, per germline (reference sequence). CDR3 length equals 15 residues. The CDR3 loop reads CASSPTGPGANVLTF. CDR3 bases: TGTGCCAGCAGCCCGACAGGCCCTGGGGCCAACGTCCTGACTTTC.

V gene TRBV6-7 combines with J gene TRBJ2-3; 7 bases line up with TRBD1. TRBV6-7 is an ORF, and what it does is uncertain. The CDR3 is 15 amino acids. The V and J ends lost 7 bases and 1 base, in that order; junction bases with no gene match: 8. CDR3 bases: TGTGCCAGCATCCTCAGACAGGGCGGCACAGATACGCAGTATTTT. Its protein product is CASILRQGGTDTQYF.